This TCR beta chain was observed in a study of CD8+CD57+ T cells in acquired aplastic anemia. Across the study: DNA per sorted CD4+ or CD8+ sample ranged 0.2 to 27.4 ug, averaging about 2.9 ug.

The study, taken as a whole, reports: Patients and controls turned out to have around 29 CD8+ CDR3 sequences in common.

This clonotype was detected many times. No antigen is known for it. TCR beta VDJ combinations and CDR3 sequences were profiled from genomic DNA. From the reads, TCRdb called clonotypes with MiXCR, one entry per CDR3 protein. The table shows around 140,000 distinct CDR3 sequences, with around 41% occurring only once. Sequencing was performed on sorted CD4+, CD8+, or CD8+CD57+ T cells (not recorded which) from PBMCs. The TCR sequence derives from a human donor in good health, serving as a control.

CDR3 loop: CASSLAGNYGYTF. DNA for the CDR3: TGCGCCAGCAGCTTGGCAGGGAACTATGGCTACACCTTC. The chain couples TRBV5-1 to TRBJ1-2, with a tentative D call TRBD1 (5 bases). CDR1 SGHRS and CDR2 YFSETQ come from the germline V gene. Trimming shortened V by 0 bases and J by 2 bases, and 5 bases separated the two germline ends. The CDR3 spans 13 residues.